This record concerns one TCR beta chain sequence. What it binds is not known. The data originate from a study of T cell repertoires in cytomegalovirus infection. About the research overall: Public TCR beta signatures indicated both CMV infection and matching HLA type.

The CDR3 extends over 13 amino acids. Germline V gene lookup returns CDR1 MNHEY and CDR2 SVGAGI. The V end was cut by 2 bases, the J end by 10 bases, with 12 bases between. Using its own MiXCR run on the reads, TCRdb lists one record per CDR3 protein. The profile shows hundreds of thousands of distinct CDR3 sequences, roughly 36% of them singletons. Study-wide results and limits: HLA-C-restricted CMV clonotypes gave the most frequent clonotype in two of eight donors.

The source is a human donor in good health (CMV status not recorded). Some clones in this sample may be carry-over from other donors' samples. This sequence joins TRBV6-5 and TRBJ2-1; D ambiguous. The input for sequencing was cultured PBMCs, taken from culture after CMV antigen stimulation. In DNA, the CDR3 is TGTGCCAGCAGTTACCAATCGGACGGAGAGCAGTTCTTC. Protein sequence: CASSYQSDGEQFF.